This entry is about one TCR beta chain. Its specificity is not known. Libraries were prepared by immunoSEQ multiplex PCR; TCRdb keeps only in-frame clonotypes and omits some of them. Here the sample spans 80,000 or so clones, 78% being singletons. This record belongs to a study of radiotherapy plus CTLA-4 blockade in lung cancer. Turning to the study itself: Objective responses emerged in under 20% of patients, and 30% to 40% attained disease control. Overall study results and limits: An expansion of tumor-derived TCR clones occurred in blood after radiotherapy plus ipilimumab. Early blood T cell clone dynamics reportedly forecast response best, with interferon-beta.

Focal radiation plus CTLA-4 blockade with ipilimumab was administered to patients who had chemo-refractory metastatic non-small-cell lung cancer. CDR1 and CDR2 from the germline V gene are LNHDA and SQIVND (reference sequence). The CDR3 has 15 residues. V was clipped by 10 bases and J by 3 bases; unmatched bases: 8. The receptor comes from a human donor with non-small cell lung cancer who had a partial response to radiotherapy plus ipilimumab. Some clones in this sample may be carry-over from other donors' samples. The sequencing here drew on peripheral blood, taken from a patient treated with radiotherapy plus ipilimumab. The rearrangement uses TRBV19 and TRBJ2-2; 10 bases are shared with TRBD1. As DNA, the CDR3 is TGTGCCACCGAACCGGGACAGGGGTACACCGGGGAGCTGTTTTTT. Amino acid sequence: CATEPGQGYTGELFF. The full variable domain, its missing parts supplied by reference TRBV19 and TRBJ2-2, is DGGITQSPKYLFRKEGQNVTLSCEQNLNHDAMYWYRQDPGQGLRLIYYSQIVNDFQKGDIAEGYSVSREKKESFPLTVTSAQKNPTAFYLCATEPGQGYTGELFFGEGSRLTVL.